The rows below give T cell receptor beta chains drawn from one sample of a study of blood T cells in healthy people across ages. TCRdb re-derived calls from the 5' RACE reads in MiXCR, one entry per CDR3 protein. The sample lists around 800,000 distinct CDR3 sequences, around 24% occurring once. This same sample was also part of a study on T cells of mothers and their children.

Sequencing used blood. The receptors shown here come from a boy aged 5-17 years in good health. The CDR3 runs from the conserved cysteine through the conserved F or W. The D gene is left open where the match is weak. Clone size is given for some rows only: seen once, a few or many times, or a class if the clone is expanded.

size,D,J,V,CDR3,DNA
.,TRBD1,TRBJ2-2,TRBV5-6,CASSSKGAILTGELFF,TGTGCCAGCAGCTCTAAGGGGGCCATTCTCACCGGGGAGCTGTTTTTT
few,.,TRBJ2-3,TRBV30,CARSVGLLNIGTDTQYF,TGTGCCCGGAGTGTTGGACTTCTAAATATCGGCACAGATACGCAGTATTTT
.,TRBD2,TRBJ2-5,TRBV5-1,CASGSGGPSAETQYF,TGCGCCAGCGGTAGCGGGGGCCCCTCCGCAGAGACCCAGTACTTC
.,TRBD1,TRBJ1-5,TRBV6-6,CASRPGGGNNQPQHF,TGTGCCAGCAGGCCAGGGGGGGGCAACAATCAGCCCCAGCATTTT
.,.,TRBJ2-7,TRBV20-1,CSASRGAVGAYEQYF,TGCAGTGCTAGTCGGGGGGCCGTGGGGGCCTACGAGCAGTACTTC
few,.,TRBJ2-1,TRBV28,CASSWINEQFF,TGTGCCAGCAGTTGGATCAATGAGCAGTTCTTC
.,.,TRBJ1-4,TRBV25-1,CATQLGGNEKLFF,TGTGCCACCCAACTCGGGGGGAATGAAAAACTGTTTTTT
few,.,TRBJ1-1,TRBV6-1,CTSSELTAEYTEAFF,TGTACCAGCAGTGAATTGACAGCCGAGTACACTGAAGCTTTCTTT
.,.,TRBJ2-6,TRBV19,CASRLLEASGANVLTF,TGTGCCAGTCGCCTCCTAGAGGCCTCTGGGGCCAACGTCCTGACTTTC
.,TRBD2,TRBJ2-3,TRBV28,CASSPLAGGHQDTQYF,TGTGCCAGCAGCCCTCTAGCGGGGGGCCACCAAGATACGCAGTATTTT
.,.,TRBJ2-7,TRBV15,CATSRDQRDEQYF,TGTGCCACCAGCAGAGATCAGAGGGACGAGCAGTACTTC
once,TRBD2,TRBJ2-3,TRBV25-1,CASSDLLAGSRYF,TGTGCCAGCAGTGACCTACTAGCGGGATCTAGGTATTTT
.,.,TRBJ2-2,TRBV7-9,CASSLAARGANTGELFF,TGTGCCAGCAGCTTAGCGGCGAGGGGGGCGAACACCGGGGAACTGTTTTTT
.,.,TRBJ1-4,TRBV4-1,CASSQDTGGQAEKLFF,TGCGCCAGCAGCCAAGATACCGGGGGGCAGGCTGAAAAACTGTTTTTT
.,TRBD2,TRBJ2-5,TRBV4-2,CASSQEKRGAGGQETQYF,TGTGCCAGCAGCCAAGAGAAGCGGGGGGCCGGGGGCCAAGAGACCCAGTACTTC
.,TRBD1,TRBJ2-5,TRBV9,CASSLRDRDTETQYF,TGTGCCAGCAGCCTCCGGGACAGGGACACAGAGACCCAGTACTTC
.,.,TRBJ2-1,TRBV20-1,CSALGGGVWNEQFF,TGCAGTGCTCTCGGCGGAGGGGTTTGGAATGAGCAGTTCTTC
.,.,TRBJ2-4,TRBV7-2,CASSLGGNPGRNIQYF,TGTGCCAGCAGCTTAGGGGGTAACCCCGGAAGGAACATTCAGTACTTC
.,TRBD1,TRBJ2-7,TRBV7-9,CASSARDRPYEQYF,TGTGCCAGCAGCGCCCGGGACAGACCCTACGAGCAGTACTTC
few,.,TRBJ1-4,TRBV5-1,CASSLEGKANEKLFF,TGCGCCAGCAGCTTGGAGGGGAAGGCTAATGAAAAACTGTTTTTT
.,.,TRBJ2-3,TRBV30,CAWSSGGASTDTQYF,TGTGCCTGGAGCAGCGGAGGAGCTAGCACAGATACGCAGTATTTT
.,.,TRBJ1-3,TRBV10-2,CASSESTGTSGNTIYF,TGCGCCAGCAGTGAGTCGACCGGGACAAGTGGAAACACCATATATTTT
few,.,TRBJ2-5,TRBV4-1,CASSIAGPLETQYF,TGCGCCAGCAGCATTGCGGGGCCGCTGGAGACCCAGTACTTC